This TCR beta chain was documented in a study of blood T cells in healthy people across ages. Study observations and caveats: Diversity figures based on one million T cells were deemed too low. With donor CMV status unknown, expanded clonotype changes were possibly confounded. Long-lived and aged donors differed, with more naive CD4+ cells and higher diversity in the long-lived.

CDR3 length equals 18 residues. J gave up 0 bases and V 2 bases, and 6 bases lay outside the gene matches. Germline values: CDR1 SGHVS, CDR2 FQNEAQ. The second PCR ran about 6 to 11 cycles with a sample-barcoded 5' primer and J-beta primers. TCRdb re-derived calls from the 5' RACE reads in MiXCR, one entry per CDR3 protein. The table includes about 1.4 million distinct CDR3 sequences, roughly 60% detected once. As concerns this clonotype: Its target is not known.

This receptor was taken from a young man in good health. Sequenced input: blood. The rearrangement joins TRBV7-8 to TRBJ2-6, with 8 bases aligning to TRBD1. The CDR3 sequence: CASSLPQGAGSGANVLTF. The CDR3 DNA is TGTGCCAGCAGCTTACCCCAGGGGGCTGGCTCTGGGGCCAACGTCCTGACTTTC. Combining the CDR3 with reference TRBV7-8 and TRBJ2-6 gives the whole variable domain GAGVSQSPRYKVAKRGQDVALRCDPISGHVSLFWYQQALGQGPEFLTYFQNEAQLDKSGLPSDRFFAERPEGSVSTLKIQRTQQEDSAVYLCASSLPQGAGSGANVLTFGAGSRLTVL.